Presented here are 14 T cell receptor beta chains from one specimen sequenced in a study of blood T cells in healthy people across ages. The second PCR ran about 7 to 12 cycles with a sample-barcoded 5' primer and J-beta primers. TCRdb processed the 5' RACE reads anew with MiXCR; each CDR3 protein has one entry. The sample has around 1.5 million distinct CDR3 sequences, 42% seen once. The sequencing sample was made of blood. The source of these receptors is a woman aged 18-29 years in good health.

The chain carries TRBV29-1 and TRBJ2-4; 9 bases match TRBD1. The end of the DNA aligns better with TRBJ2-7, so the J call may be wrong. This CDR3 has 13 residues. Germline CDR1 is SQVTM and CDR2 is ANQGSEA. CDR3 region: CSVKIQGAGEQYF. In nucleotides, the CDR3 is TGCAGCGTAAAGATACAGGGGGCAGGCGAGCAGTACTTC.

The chain recombines TRBV20-1 with TRBJ1-1, with TRBD1 matching over 7 bases. CDR3 length: 13 amino acids. The germline V gene encodes CDR1 DFQATT and CDR2 SNEGSKA (reference sequence). V lost 8 bases and J lost 1; bases outside the gene matches: 7. The CDR3 loop is CSPTPGGNTEAFF. In DNA, the CDR3 is TGCAGTCCAACCCCAGGGGGGAACACTGAAGCTTTCTTT.

This sequence joins TRBV7-2 and TRBJ2-1, with D maybe TRBD2 (5 bases). There are 14 residues in the CDR3. Trimming shortened V by 4 bases and J by 6 bases, and 13 bases separated the two germline ends. Looked up from germline, CDR1 is SGHTA and CDR2 is FQGNSA. CDR3 sequence (DNA): TGTGCCAGCAGCTACATAACTAGTGGCAATGAGCAGTTCTTC. Translation gives CASSYITSGNEQFF.

This chain joins TRBV28 and TRBJ1-2; perhaps TRBD1 as D (5 bases). Germline lookup yields CDR1 MDHEN and CDR2 SYDVKM. Trimming took off 6 bases at V and 6 bases at J, with 14 bases between the two ends. The CDR3 runs 13 residues. The CDR3: CASRLYGQDGYTF. Here the CDR3 DNA reads TGTGCCAGCAGACTTTATGGACAAGATGGCTACACCTTC.

This clonotype has ten or more counts. The chain uses TRBV29-1 and TRBJ2-4; unclear D gene. This CDR3 contains 14 residues. Germline assignment: CDR1 SQVTM and CDR2 ANQGSEA. Trimming cost V 6 bases and J 0 bases, with 12 bases left between them. CDR3 DNA sequence: TGCAGCGTCACCCACAGATTAGCCAAAAACATTCAGTACTTC. Its translation: CSVTHRLAKNIQYF.

This clonotype has more than one count but fewer than ten. CDR3 amino acids: CASLQSGGTDTQYF. As DNA, the CDR3 is TGTGCCAGCCTCCAGAGCGGGGGAACAGATACGCAGTATTTT. The chain couples TRBV7-8 to TRBJ2-3, with 8 bases lining up with TRBD2. The CDR3 totals 14 residues. V trimming: 8 bases; J trimming: 3 bases; junction bases outside the gene matches: 7. CDR1 SGHVS and CDR2 FQNEAQ come from the germline V gene.

The sample holds one count of this clonotype. J is TRBJ2-7 and V is TRBV18, with TRBD1 identical over 8 bases. Trimming at V came to 6 bases and at J to 5 bases, leaving 18 bases not matched to a gene. The length of the CDR3 is 17 residues. CDR1 and CDR2 (germline): KGHSH, LQKENI. DNA for the CDR3: TGTGCCAGCTCCCGTCGCTCAGGGGGCGAAGATCGCCACGAGCAGTACTTC. It yields the protein CASSRRSGGEDRHEQYF. The full variable domain, with the rest looked up from reference TRBV18 and TRBJ2-7, is NAGVMQNPRHLVRRRGQEARLRCSPMKGHSHVYWYRQLPEEGLKFMVYLQKENIIDESGMPKERFSAEFPKEGPSILRIQQVVRGDSAAYFCASSRRSGGEDRHEQYFGPGTRLTVT.

There are a few counts of this clonotype. This chain joins TRBV6-5 and TRBJ2-7; 7 bases match TRBD2. The CDR3 is 16 amino acids. After removal of 4 bases from V and 1 base from J, the junction contained 10 bases not matched to a gene. Germline V CDR1 and CDR2: MNHEY, SVGAGI. CDR3 in DNA: TGTGCCAGCAGTTCTTTGGGAGGGTTGGGGTCCTACGAGCAGTACTTC. Its translation is CASSSLGGLGSYEQYF.

This clonotype was observed a few times. The rearrangement links TRBV2 to TRBJ2-1, with D possibly matching TRBD2 (6 bases). Germline V gives CDR1 SNHLY, CDR2 FYNNEI. Trimming stripped 6 bases from V and 4 bases from J, with 13 bases between. The CDR3 covers 14 residues. In DNA, the CDR3 is TGTGCCAGCAGCTCTACGGGGGATTACAATGAGCAGTTCTTC. This encodes CASSSTGDYNEQFF.

This clonotype was counted a few times. The rearrangement links TRBV7-9 to TRBJ2-7; 8 bases align to TRBD2. Germline V CDR1 and CDR2: SEHNR, FQNEAQ (reference sequence). The CDR3 spans 13 residues. V was clipped by 8 bases and J by 0 bases; unmatched bases: 3. CDR3 loop: CASAAGVSYEQYF. CDR3 bases: TGTGCCAGCGCAGCGGGGGTCTCCTACGAGCAGTACTTC.

This clonotype was seen a handful of times. The chain is built from TRBV10-3 and TRBJ1-2; no clear D gene. This CDR3 has 13 residues. Trimming removed 10 bases at V and 2 bases at J, with 14 bases between. Germline V gene lookup returns CDR1 ENHRY and CDR2 SYGVKD. The CDR3 here is CANSRDPNYGYTF. The CDR3 bases are TGTGCCAATAGCCGCGATCCCAACTATGGCTACACCTTC.

This chain links TRBV7-9 with TRBJ2-7; perhaps TRBD2 as D (6 bases). V lost 5 bases to trimming and J lost 5 bases, with 16 bases between them. Germline CDR1 is SEHNR and CDR2 is FQNEAQ (reference sequence). CDR3 size: 14 residues. The CDR3 region has the DNA TGTGCCAGCAGCCCTAGTGGAGGGTCCAACGAGCAGTACTTC. Protein sequence: CASSPSGGSNEQYF.

This clonotype turned up a few times. This chain uses TRBV5-1 with TRBJ1-1, with D hard to call. The CDR3 totals 19 residues. V lost 3 bases to trimming and J lost 3 bases, with 27 bases between them. Looked up from germline, CDR1 is SGHRS and CDR2 is YFSETQ. The CDR3 loop is CASSSYLAWNLNADTEAFF. The CDR3 DNA is TGCGCCAGCAGCTCTTATTTAGCTTGGAATCTCAACGCCGACACTGAAGCTTTCTTT.

This clonotype has a single count. V is TRBV7-2 and J is TRBJ2-2; TRBD2 agrees at 12 bases. The CDR3 contains 16 residues. The germline gives CDR1 SGHTA, CDR2 FQGNSA. V was pared by 6 bases and J by 8 bases, with 10 bases of the junction left unmatched. The CDR3 region is CASSQGLAGGQGELFF. CDR3 nucleotide sequence: TGTGCCAGCAGTCAGGGGCTAGCGGGGGGGCAAGGGGAGCTGTTTTTT.